These 2 T cell receptor beta chains share one sample of origin, sequenced in a study of blood T cell repertoires in COVID-19. TCRdb's copy holds only in-frame clones and misses some; the assay was immunoSEQ multiplex PCR. The table shows 120,000 to 150,000 clones, with more than 80% occurring only once. Specimen: peripheral blood. The receptors come from a woman of 80 years or more in a cohort sampled during active or convalescent COVID-19.

The chain employs TRBV5-6 and TRBJ1-2, with TRBD1 identical over 9 bases. J gave up 4 bases and V 6 bases, and 13 bases lay outside the gene matches. CDR3 size: 16 residues. CDR1 and CDR2 (germline): SGHDT, YYEEEE. As DNA, the CDR3 is TGTGCCAGCAATTCAGACAGGGGGAGGTCGCCCTATGGCTACACCTTC. Encoded protein: CASNSDRGRSPYGYTF.

V and J are TRBV4-3 and TRBJ2-7; D might be TRBD2 (7 bases). Per the germline V gene, CDR1 is LGHNA and CDR2 is YSLEER. The V gene lost 1 base and the J gene lost 7 bases, with 32 bases spanning the gap. The CDR3 has 20 residues. CDR3 nucleotides: TGCGCCAGCAGCCAAGGGGGGGGGCAGGGGAAGGTCTATTTTCTGGGAGAGCAGTACGTC. Protein product: CASSQGGGQGKVYFLGEQYV.